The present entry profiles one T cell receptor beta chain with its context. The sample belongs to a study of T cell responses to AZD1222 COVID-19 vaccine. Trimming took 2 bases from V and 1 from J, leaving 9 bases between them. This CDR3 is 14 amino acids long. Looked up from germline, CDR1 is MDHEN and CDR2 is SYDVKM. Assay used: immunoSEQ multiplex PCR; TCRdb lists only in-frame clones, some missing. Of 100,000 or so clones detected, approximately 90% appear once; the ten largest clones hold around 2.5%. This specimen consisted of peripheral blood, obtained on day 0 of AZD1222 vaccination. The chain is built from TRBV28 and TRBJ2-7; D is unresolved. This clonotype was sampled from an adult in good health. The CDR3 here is CASSLTGGSYEQYF. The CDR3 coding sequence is TGTGCCAGCAGTTTAACGGGCGGTTCCTACGAGCAGTACTTC.